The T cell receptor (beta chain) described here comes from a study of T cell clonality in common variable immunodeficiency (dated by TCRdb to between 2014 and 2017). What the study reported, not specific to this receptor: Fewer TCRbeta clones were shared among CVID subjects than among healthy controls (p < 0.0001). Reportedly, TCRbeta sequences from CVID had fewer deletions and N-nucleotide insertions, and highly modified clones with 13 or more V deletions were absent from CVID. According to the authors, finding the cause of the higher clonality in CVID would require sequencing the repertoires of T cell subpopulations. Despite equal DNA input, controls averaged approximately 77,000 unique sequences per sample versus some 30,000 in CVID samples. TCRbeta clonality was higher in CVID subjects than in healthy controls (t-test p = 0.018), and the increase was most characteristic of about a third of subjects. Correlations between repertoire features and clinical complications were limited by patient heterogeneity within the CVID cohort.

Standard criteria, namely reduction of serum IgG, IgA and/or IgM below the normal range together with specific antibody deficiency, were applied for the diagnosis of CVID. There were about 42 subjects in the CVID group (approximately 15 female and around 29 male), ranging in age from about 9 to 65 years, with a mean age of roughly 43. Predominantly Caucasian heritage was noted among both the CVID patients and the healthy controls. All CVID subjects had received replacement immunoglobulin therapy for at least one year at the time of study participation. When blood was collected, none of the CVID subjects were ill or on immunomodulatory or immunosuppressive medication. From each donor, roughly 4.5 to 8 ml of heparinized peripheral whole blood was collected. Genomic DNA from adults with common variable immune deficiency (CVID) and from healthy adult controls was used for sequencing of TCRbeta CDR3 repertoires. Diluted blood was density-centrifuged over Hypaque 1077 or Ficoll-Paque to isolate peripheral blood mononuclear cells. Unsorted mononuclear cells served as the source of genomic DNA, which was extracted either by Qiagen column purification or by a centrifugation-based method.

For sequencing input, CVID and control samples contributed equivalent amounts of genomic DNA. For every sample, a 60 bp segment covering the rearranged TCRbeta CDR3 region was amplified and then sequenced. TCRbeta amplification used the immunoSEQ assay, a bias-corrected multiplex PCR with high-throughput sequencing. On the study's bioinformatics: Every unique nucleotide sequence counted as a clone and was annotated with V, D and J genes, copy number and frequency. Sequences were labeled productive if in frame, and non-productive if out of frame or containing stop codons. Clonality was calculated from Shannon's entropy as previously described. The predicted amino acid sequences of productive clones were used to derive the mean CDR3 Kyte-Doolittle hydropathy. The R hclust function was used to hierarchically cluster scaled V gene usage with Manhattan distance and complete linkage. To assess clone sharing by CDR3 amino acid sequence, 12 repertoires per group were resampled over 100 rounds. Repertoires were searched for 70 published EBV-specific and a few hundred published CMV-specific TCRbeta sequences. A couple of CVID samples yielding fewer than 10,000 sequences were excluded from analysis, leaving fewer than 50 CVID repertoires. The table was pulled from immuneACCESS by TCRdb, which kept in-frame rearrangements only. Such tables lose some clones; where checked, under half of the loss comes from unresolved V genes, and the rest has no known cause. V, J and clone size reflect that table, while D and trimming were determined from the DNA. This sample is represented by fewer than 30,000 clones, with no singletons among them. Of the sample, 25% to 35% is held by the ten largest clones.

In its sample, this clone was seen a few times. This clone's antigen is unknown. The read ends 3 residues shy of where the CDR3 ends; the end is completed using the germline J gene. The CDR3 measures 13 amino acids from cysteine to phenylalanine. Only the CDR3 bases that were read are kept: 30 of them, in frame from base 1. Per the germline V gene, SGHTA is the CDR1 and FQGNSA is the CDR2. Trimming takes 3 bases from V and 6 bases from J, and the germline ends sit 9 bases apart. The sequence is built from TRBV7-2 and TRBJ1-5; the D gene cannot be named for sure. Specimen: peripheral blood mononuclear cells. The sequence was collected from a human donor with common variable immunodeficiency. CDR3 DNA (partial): TGTGCCAGCAGCTTCAGGAGAAGTCAGCCC. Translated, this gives CASSFRRSQP. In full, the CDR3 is CASSFRRSQPQHF. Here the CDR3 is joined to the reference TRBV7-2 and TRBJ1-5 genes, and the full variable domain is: GAGVSQSPSNKVTEKGKDVELRCDPISGHTALYWYRQSLGQGLEFLIYFQGNSAPDKSGLPSDRFSAERTGGSVSTLTIQRTQQEDSAVYLCASSFRRSQPQHFGDGTRLSIL.